This TCR beta chain appears in the sequencing data of a study of human T cells and chemical hapten exposure. At the level of the study: Women made up most patients, who had alopecia areata, totalis or universalis. Notes on the study in general: Versus controls, expanded TCRs had significantly more large CDR3 similarity clusters.

This clonotype occurred many times. Its specificity is unknown. The CDR3 loop spans 13 amino acids. The V end was cut by 0 bases, the J end by 5 bases, with 8 bases between. The germline V gene has CDR1 SGHRS and CDR2 YFSETQ. Time point specified: pre-sensitization, week 0. Treatment described: therapeutic diphenylcyclopropenone sensitization with weekly scalp DPC. One entry per CDR3 protein, called by TCRdb with MiXCR from the RACE reads. The sample has 50,000 to 65,000 distinct CDR3 sequences, 6.5% to 8.5% seen once; the top ten hold 1.5% to 2%. The TCR originated in a woman under 40 with alopecia areata. Some clones in this sample may be carry-over from other donors' samples. The specimen was whole blood, collected in connection with sensitization to the hapten diphenylcyclopropenone (DPC). The rearrangement uses TRBV5-1 and TRBJ1-2; a possible D gene is TRBD1 (5 bases). DNA of the CDR3: TGCGCCAGCAGCTTGGTACAGGAATATGGCTACACCTTC. Residues: CASSLVQEYGYTF. The entire variable domain, with the rest obtained from reference TRBV5-1 and TRBJ1-2, is as follows: KAGVTQTPRYLIKTRGQQVTLSCSPISGHRSVSWYQQTPGQGLQFLFEYFSETQRNKGNFPGRFSGRQFSNSRSEMNVSTLELGDSALYLCASSLVQEYGYTFGSGTRLTVV.